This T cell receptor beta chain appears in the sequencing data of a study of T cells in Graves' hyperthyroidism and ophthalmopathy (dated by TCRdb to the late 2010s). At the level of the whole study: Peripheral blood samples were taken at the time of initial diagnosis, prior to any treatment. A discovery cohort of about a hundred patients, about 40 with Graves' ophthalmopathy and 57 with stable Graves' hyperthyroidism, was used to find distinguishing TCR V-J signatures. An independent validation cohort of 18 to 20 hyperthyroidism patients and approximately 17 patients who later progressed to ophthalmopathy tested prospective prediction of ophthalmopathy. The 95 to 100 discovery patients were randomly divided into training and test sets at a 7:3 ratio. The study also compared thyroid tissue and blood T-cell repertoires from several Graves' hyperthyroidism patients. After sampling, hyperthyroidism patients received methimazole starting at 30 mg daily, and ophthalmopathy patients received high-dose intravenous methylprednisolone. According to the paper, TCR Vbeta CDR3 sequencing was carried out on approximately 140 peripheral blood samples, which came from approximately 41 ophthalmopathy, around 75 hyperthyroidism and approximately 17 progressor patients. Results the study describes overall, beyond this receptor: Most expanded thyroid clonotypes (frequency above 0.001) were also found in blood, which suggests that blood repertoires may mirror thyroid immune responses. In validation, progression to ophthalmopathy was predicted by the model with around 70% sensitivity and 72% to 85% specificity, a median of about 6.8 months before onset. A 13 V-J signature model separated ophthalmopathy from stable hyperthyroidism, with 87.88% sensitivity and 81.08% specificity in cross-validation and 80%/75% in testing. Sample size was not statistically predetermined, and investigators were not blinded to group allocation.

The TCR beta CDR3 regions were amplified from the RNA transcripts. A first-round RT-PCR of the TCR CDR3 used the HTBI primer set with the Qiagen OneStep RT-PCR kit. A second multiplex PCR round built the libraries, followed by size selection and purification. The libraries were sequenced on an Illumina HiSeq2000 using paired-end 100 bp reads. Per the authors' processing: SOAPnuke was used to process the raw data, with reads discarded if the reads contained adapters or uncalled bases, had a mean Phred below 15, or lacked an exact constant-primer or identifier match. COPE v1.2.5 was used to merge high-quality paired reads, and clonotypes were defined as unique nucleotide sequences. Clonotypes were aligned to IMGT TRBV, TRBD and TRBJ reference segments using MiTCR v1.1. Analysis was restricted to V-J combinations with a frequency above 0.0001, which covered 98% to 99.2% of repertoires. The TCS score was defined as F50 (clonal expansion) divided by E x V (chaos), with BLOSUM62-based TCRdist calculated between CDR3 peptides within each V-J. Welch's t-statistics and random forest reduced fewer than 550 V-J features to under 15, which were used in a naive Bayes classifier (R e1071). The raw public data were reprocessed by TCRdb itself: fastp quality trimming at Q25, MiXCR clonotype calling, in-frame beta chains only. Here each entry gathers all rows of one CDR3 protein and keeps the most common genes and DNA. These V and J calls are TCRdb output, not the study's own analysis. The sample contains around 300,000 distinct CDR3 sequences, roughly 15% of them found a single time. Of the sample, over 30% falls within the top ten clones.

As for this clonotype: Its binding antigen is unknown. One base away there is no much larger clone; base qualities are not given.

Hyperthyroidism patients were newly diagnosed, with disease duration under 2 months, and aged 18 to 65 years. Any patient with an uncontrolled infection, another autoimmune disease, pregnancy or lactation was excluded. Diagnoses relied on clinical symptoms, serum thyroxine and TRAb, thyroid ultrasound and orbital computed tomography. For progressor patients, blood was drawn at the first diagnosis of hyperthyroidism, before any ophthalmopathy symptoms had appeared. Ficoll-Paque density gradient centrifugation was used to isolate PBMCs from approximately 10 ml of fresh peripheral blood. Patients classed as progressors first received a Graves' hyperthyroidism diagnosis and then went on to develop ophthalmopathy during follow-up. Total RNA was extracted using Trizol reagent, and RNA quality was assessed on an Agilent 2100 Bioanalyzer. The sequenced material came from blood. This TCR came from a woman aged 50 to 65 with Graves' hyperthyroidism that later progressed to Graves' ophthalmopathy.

The sequenced DNA is TGCGCCAGCAGCTCTGGGACACACCATAATTCACCCCTCCACTTT. It is translated as CASSSGTHHNSPLHF. Rearrangement joined TRBV5-1 to TRBJ1-6, and TRBD1 may be the D gene, going by 6 matching bases. The germline V gene provides CDR1 SGHRS and CDR2 YFSETQ. V sheds 3 bases and J sheds 5 bases, leaving 12 bases between their ends. Inclusive of the bounding cysteine and phenylalanine, the CDR3 is 15 residues long. Of all the DNA, just the CDR3 is kept, 45 bases in frame from base 1.